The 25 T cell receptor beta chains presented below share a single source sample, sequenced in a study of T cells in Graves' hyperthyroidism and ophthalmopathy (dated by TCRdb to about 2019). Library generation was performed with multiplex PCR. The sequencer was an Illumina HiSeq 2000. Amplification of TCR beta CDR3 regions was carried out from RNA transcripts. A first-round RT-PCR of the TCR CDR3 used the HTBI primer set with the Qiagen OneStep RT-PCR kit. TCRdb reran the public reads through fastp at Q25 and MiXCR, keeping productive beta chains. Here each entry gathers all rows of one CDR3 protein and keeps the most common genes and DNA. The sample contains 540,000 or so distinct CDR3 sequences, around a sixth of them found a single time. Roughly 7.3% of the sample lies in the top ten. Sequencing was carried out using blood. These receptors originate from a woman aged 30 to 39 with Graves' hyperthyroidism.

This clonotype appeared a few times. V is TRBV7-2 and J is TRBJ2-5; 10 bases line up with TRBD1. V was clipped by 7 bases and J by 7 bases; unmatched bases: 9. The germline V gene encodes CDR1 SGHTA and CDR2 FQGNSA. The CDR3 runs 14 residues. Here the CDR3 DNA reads TGTGCCAGCATCCGGGACAGGGGTGGCGGGACCCAGTACTTC. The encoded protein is CASIRDRGGGTQYF. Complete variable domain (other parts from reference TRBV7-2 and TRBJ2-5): GAGVSQSPSNKVTEKGKDVELRCDPISGHTALYWYRQSLGQGLEFLIYFQGNSAPDKSGLPSDRFSAERTGGSVSTLTIQRTQQEDSAVYLCASIRDRGGGTQYFGPGTRLLVL.

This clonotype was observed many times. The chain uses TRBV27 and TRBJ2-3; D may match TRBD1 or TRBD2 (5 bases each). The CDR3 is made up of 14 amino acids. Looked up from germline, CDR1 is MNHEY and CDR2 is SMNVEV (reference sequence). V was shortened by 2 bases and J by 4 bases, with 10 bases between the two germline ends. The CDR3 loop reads CASSLGGAADTQYF. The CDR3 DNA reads TGTGCCAGCAGTTTAGGGGGTGCGGCAGATACGCAGTATTTT.

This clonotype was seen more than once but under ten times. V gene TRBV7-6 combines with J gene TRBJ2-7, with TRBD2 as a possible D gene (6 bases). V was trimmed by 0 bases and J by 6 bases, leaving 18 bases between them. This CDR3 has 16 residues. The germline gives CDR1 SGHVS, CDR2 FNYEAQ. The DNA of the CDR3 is TGTGCCAGCAGCTTAGCGCTTCTCGGGAGCGAGTGCGAGCAGTACTTC. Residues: CASSLALLGSECEQYF. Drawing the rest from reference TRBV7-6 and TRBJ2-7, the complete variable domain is GAGVSQSPRYKVTKRGQDVALRCDPISGHVSLYWYRQALGQGPEFLTYFNYEAQQDKSGLPNDRFSAERPEGSISTLTIQRTEQRDSAMYRCASSLALLGSECEQYFGPGTRLTVT.

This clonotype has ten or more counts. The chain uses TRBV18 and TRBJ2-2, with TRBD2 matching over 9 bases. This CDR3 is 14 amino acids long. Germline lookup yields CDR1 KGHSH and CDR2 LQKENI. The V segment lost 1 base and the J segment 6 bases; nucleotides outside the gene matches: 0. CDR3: CASSPLAGAGELFF. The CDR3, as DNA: TGTGCCAGCTCACCACTAGCGGGAGCCGGGGAGCTGTTTTTT.

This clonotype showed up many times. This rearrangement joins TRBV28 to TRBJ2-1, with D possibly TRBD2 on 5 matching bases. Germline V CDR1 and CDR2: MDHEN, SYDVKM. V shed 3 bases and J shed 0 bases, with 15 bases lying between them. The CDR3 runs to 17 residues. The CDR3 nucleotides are TGTGCCAGCAGTTTCCGGTTGGGAGCTAGCTCCTACAATGAGCAGTTCTTC. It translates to CASSFRLGASSYNEQFF. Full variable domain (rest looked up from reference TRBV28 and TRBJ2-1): DVKVTQSSRYLVKRTGEKVFLECVQDMDHENMFWYRQDPGLGLRLIYFSYDVKMKEKGDIPEGYSVSREKKERFSLILESASTNQTSMYLCASSFRLGASSYNEQFFGPGTRLTVL.

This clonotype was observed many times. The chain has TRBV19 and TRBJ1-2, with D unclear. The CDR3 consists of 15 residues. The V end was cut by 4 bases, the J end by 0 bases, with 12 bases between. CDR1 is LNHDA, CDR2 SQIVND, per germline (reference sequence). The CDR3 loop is CASSTQEGTNYGYTF. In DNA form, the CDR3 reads TGTGCCAGTAGTACCCAGGAAGGAACTAACTATGGCTACACCTTC.

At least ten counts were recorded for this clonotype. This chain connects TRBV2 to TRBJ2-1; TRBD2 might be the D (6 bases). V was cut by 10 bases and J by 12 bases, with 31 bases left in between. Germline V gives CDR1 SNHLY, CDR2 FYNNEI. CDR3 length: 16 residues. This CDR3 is CATTRLGLATTLGQFF. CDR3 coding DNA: TGTGCCACAACACGACTCGGCCTAGCGACAACTTTAGGGCAGTTCTTC.

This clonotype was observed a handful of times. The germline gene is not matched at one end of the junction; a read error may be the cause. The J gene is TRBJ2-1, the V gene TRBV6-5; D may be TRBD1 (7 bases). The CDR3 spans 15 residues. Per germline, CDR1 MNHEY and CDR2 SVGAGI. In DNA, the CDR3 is TGTGACAGCAGTTATTCCTTGACAGGGAGGCATGAGCAGTTCTTC. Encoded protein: CDSSYSLTGRHEQFF.

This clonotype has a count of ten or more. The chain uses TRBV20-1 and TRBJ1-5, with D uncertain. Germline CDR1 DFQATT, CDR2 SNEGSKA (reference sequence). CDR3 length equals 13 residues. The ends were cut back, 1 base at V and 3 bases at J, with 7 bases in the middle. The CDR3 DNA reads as TGCAGTGCTAGAGGAGACATCAATCAGCCCCAGCATTTT. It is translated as CSARGDINQPQHF.

Here the CDR3 reads CASSSGTGGRPLHF. The CDR3, as DNA: TGTGCCAGCAGTTCCGGGACAGGGGGTAGACCCCTCCACTTT. The chain links TRBV6-5 to TRBJ1-6; TRBD1 matches 11 bases. J lost 12 bases, V lost 4 bases, and 5 bases had no gene match. Germline V gene data show CDR1 as MNHEY and CDR2 as SVGAGI. The CDR3 loop spans 14 amino acids.

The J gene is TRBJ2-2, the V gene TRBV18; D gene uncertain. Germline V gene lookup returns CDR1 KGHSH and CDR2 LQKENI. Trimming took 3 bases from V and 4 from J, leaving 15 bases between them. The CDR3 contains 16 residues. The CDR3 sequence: CASSPAATRSTGELFF. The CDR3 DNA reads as TGTGCCAGCTCACCGGCGGCCACCCGGAGCACCGGGGAGCTGTTTTTT.

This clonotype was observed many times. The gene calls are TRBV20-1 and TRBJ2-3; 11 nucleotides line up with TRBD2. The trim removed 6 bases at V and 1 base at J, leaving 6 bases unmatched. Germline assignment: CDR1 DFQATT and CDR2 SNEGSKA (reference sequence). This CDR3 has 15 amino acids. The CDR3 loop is CSAMGLAERTDTQYF. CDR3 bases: TGCAGTGCAATGGGACTAGCGGAACGCACAGATACGCAGTATTTT.

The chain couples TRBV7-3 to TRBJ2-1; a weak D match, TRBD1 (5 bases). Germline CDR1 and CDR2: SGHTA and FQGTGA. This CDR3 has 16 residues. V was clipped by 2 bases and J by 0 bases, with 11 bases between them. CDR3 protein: CASSLGHPGSYNEQFF. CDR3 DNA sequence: TGTGCCAGCAGCTTAGGACACCCGGGCTCCTACAATGAGCAGTTCTTC.

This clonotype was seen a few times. CDR3 loop: CASSSLISYNEQFF. CDR3 nucleotides: TGTGCCAGCAGCTCCCTAATATCCTACAATGAGCAGTTCTTC. The J gene is TRBJ2-1, the V gene TRBV7-9; D is ambiguous. Trimming took off 4 bases at V and 1 base at J, with 8 bases between the two ends. Germline lookup yields CDR1 SEHNR and CDR2 FQNEAQ (reference sequence). CDR3 length equals 14 residues.

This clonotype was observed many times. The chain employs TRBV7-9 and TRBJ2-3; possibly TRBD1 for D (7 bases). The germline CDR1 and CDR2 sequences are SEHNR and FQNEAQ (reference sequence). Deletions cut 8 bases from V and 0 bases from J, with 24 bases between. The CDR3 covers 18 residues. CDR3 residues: CASGLTGQASFSTDTQYF. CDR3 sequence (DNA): TGTGCCAGCGGACTAACAGGACAGGCCTCATTTAGCACAGATACGCAGTATTTT.

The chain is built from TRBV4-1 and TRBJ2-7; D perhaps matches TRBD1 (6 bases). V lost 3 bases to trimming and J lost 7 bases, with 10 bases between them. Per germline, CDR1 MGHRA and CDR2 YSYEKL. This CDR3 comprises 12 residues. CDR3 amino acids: CASSQPQGEQYF. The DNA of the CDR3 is TGCGCCAGCAGCCAGCCCCAGGGGGAGCAGTACTTC.

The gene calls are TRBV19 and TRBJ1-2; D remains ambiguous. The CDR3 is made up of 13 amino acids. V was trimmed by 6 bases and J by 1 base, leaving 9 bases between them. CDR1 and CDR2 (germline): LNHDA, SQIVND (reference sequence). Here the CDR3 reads CASRQQNNYGYTF. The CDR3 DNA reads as TGTGCCAGTAGACAGCAAAATAACTATGGCTACACCTTC.

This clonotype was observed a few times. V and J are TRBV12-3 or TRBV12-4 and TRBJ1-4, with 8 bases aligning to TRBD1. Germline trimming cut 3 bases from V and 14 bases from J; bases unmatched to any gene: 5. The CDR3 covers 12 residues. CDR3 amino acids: CASSFPGGGLFF. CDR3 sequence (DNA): TGTGCCAGCAGTTTCCCAGGGGGCGGTCTGTTTTTT.

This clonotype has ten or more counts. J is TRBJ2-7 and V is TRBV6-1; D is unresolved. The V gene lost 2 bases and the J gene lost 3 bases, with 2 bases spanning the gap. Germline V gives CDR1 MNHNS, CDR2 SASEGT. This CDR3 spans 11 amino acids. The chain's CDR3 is CASSENYEQYF. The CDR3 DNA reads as TGTGCCAGCAGTGAAAACTACGAGCAGTACTTC.

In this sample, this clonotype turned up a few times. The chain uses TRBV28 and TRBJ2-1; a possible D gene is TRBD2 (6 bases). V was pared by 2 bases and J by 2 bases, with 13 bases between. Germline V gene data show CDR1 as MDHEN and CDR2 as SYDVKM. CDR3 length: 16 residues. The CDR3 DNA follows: TGTGCCAGCAGTTTACCCCGACTAGGTACCTACAATGAGCAGTTCTTC. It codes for CASSLPRLGTYNEQFF.

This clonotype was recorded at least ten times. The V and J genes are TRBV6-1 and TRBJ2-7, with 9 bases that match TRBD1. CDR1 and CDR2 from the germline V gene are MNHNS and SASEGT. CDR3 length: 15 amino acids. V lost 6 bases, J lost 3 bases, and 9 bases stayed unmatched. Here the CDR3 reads CASRPGTGGSYEQYF. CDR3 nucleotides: TGTGCCAGCAGACCCGGCACAGGGGGCAGCTACGAGCAGTACTTC.

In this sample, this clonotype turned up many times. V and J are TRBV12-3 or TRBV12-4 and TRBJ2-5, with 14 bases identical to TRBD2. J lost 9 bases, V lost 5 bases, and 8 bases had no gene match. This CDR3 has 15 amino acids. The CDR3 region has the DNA TGTGCCAGCAGTCGACTAGCGGGAGGGCTACCGTCCCAGTACTTC. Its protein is CASSRLAGGLPSQYF.

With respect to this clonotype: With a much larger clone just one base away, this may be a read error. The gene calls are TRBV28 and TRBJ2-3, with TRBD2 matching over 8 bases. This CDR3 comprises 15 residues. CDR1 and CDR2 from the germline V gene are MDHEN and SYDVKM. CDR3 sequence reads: CVSTSGSGITDTQYF. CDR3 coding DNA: TGTGTCAGCACCAGCGGTAGCGGGATAACAGATACGCAGTATTTT.

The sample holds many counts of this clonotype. The CDR3 DNA is TGTGCCATCAGTGAGTCGCCAGGACTGGCGAACACTGAAGCTTTCTTT. Encoded protein: CAISESPGLANTEAFF. The J gene is TRBJ1-1, the V gene TRBV10-3; D is undetermined. Per the germline V gene, CDR1 is ENHRY and CDR2 is SYGVKD. Trimming took off 0 bases at V and 1 base at J, with 12 bases between the two ends. The CDR3 covers 16 residues.

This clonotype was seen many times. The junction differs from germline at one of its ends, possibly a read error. CDR3 bases: TGTGCTAGCAGTCCACGACAGGGTCTGAACACCGGGGAGCTGTTTTTT. Translating it yields CASSPRQGLNTGELFF. The chain employs TRBV7-7 and TRBJ2-2; 7 nucleotides agree with TRBD1. This CDR3 is built from 16 residues. The germline CDR1 and CDR2 sequences are SSHAT and FNYEAQ (reference sequence).